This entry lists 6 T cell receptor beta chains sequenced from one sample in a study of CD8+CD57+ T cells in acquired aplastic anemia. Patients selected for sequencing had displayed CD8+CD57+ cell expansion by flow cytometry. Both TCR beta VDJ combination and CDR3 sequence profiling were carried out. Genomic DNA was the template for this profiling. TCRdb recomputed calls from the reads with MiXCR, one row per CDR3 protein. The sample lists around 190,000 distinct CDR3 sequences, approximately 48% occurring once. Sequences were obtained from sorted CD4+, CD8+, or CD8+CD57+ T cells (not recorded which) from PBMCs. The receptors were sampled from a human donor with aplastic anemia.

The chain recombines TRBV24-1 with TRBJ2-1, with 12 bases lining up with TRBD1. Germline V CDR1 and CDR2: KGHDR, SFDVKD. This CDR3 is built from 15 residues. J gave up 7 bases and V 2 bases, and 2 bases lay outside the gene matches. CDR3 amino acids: CATSDWDRGLNEQFF. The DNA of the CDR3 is TGTGCCACCAGTGATTGGGACAGGGGGCTTAATGAGCAGTTCTTC.

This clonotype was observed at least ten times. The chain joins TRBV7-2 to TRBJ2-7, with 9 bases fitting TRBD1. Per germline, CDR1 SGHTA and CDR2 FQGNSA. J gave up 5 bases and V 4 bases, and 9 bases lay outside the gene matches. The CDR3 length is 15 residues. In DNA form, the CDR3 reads TGTGCCAGCAGCTCCGGGACAGGGCTTTTTCACGAGCAGTACTTC. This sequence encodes CASSSGTGLFHEQYF.

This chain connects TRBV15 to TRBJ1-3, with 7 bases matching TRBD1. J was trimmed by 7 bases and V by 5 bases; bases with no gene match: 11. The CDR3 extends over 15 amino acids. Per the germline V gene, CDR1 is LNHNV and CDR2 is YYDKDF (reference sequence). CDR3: CATSPTGTAGNTIYF. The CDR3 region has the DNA TGTGCCACCAGCCCCACAGGGACAGCGGGGAACACCATATATTTT.

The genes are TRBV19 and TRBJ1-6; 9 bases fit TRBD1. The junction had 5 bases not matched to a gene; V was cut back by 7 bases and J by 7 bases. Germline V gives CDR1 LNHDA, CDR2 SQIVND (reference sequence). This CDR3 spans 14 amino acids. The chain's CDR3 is CASNSGTGNSPLHF. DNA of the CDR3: TGTGCCAGTAATTCCGGGACAGGGAATTCACCCCTCCACTTT.

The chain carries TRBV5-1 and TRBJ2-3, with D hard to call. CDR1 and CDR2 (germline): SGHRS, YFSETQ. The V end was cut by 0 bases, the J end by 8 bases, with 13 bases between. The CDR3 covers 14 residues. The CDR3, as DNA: TGCGCCAGCAGCTTGGAAGCTTTTTGGGGTACGCAGTATTTT. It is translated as CASSLEAFWGTQYF.

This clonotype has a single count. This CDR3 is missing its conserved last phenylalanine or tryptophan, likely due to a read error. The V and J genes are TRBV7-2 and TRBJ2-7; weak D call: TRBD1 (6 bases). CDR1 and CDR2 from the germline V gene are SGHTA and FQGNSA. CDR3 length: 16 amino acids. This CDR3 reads CAGSLDPGRGNNEQYL. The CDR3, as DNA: TGTGCCGGCAGCTTAGATCCCGGCAGGGGTAACAACGAGCAGTACCTC.